The following is a TCR beta chain sequence with its context. Its antigen is not known. These data are taken from a study of T cell responses to AZD1222 COVID-19 vaccine. Study findings and constraints: Dominant CD4 TCR responses targeted spike regions 160-218 and 743-854. Samples come after the peak T cell response, not at day 14.

Data came from immunoSEQ multiplex PCR; TCRdb stores just in-frame clones and leaves some out. The sample holds approximately 150,000 clones, about 89% seen once. The V end lost 4 bases, the J end lost 2 bases, and 8 bases lay between the germline ends. CDR1 and CDR2 from the germline V gene are SNHLY and FYNNEI. This CDR3 comprises 13 residues. This clonotype was obtained from an adult in good health. Here the sequenced sample was peripheral blood, taken on day 0 of AZD1222 vaccination. J is TRBJ2-5 and V is TRBV2; a possible D gene is TRBD2 (5 bases). The chain's CDR3 is CASSVTSQETQYF. As DNA, the CDR3 is TGTGCCAGCAGTGTAACTAGTCAAGAGACCCAGTACTTC. The full variable domain, with the rest looked up from reference TRBV2 and TRBJ2-5, is EPEVTQTPSHQVTQMGQEVILRCVPISNHLYFYWYRQILGQKVEFLVSFYNNEISEKSEIFDDQFSVERPDGSNFTLKIRSTKLEDSAMYFCASSVTSQETQYFGPGTRLLVL.